Listed here are 4 T cell receptor beta chains from one sample, sequenced in a study of shared clonotypes between healthy human individuals. Libraries were prepared by immunoSEQ multiplex PCR; TCRdb keeps only in-frame clonotypes and omits some of them. The table lists over a million clones, around 78% of them singletons. Sequences were obtained from memory CD4+ T cells from PBMCs. Subset: CD45RA-negative fraction. Receptors were obtained from a man aged 18-30 years in good health. Some clones in this sample may be carry-over from other donors' samples.

Points on this clone: Other nucleotide sequences from this sample produce the same CDR3. This sequence joins TRBV18 and TRBJ1-1, with D possibly TRBD1 on 6 matching bases. V lost 0 bases, J lost 2 bases, and 10 bases lay in between. This CDR3 contains 15 residues. CDR1 KGHSH and CDR2 LQKENI come from the germline V gene. Written as DNA, the CDR3 is TGTGCCAGCTCACCACCTTCAGGGGCAAACACTGAAGCTTTCTTT. It codes for CASSPPSGANTEAFF. Full variable domain (outside the CDR3, taken from reference TRBV18 and TRBJ1-1): NAGVMQNPRHLVRRRGQEARLRCSPMKGHSHVYWYRQLPEEGLKFMVYLQKENIIDESGMPKERFSAEFPKEGPSILRIQQVVRGDSAAYFCASSPPSGANTEAFFGQGTRLTVV.

This clone was recorded a few times. The chain carries TRBV5-5 and TRBJ1-1; D possibly corresponds to TRBD1 (6 bases). V lost 3 bases to trimming and J lost 3 bases, with 9 bases between them. Germline CDR1 SGHKS, CDR2 YYEKEE (reference sequence). CDR3 length equals 13 residues. The CDR3 DNA sequence: TGTGCCAGCAGCTACACAGGGCACACTGAAGCTTTCTTT. Protein sequence: CASSYTGHTEAFF. The full variable domain, its missing parts supplied by reference TRBV5-5 and TRBJ1-1, is DAGVTQSPTHLIKTRGQQVTLRCSPISGHKSVSWYQQVLGQGPQFIFQYYEKEERGRGNFPDRFSARQFPNYSSELNVNALLLGDSALYLCASSYTGHTEAFFGQGTRLTVV.

About this clone itself: The same CDR3 can be traced to other DNA sequences in this sample. This chain links TRBV9 with TRBJ2-5; D not certain. V dropped 0 bases and J dropped 2 bases, with 8 bases sitting between them. Germline CDR1 reads SGDLS; CDR2 reads YYNGEE. CDR3 length equals 14 residues. The CDR3 bases are TGTGCCAGCAGCGTAGGCGGCAGTCAAGAGACCCAGTACTTC. This translates into CASSVGGSQETQYF.

As concerns this clone: The germline gene is not matched at one end of the junction; a read error may be the cause. The V call is TRBV30, the J call TRBJ1-1, with D maybe TRBD1 (5 bases). Germline CDR1 GTSNPN, CDR2 SVGIG (reference sequence). The CDR3 loop spans 13 amino acids. CDR3 sequence (DNA): TGTGCCCGGATGTTAGGGGAGAACACCGAAGCTTTCTTT. It specifies CARMLGENTEAFF.